Described below is a single TCR beta chain sequence and its context. This sample was included in a study of monozygotic twins with inflammatory bowel disease. Germline V CDR1 and CDR2: SGDLS, YYNGEE. The CDR3 is made up of 12 amino acids. Blood (approximately 2.5 ml) was collected from every donor individually. For every TCR library, about 3,500 ng of total RNA was used. Per individual sample, eight separate reactions were used to make cDNA. UMIs that included a 6-nucleotide sample barcode were added by template switching, which took place during cDNA synthesis. After re-calling the 5' RACE reads, TCRdb lists one entry per CDR3 protein, DNA absent. The sample's table shows about 300,000 distinct CDR3 sequences.

Sequencing was done on a sample of blood. This TCR was sampled from a human donor with ulcerative colitis or Crohn's disease, or a healthy co-twin of an affected twin (not recorded which). The V gene is TRBV9, the J gene TRBJ1-2. The CDR3 reads CASSASGGLYTF.